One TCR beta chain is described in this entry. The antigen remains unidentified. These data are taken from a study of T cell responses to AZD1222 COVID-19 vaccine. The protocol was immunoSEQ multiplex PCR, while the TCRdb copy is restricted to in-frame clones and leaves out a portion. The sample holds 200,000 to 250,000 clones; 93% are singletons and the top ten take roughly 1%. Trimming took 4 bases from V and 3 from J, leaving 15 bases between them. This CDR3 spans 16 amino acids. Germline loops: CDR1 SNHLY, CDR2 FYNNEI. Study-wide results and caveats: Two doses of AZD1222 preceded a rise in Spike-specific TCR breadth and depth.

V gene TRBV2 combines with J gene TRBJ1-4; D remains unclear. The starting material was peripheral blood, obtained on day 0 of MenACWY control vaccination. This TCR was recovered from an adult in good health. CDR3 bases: TGTGCCAGCAGTGCTACCGCTCGTGGGTCTAATGAAAAACTGTTTTTT. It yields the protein CASSATARGSNEKLFF.